This T cell receptor beta chain derives from a study of blood T cell repertoires in COVID-19. Germline CDR1 SGHKS, CDR2 YYEKEE (reference sequence). V lost 2 bases, J lost 4 bases, and 8 bases stayed unmatched. The CDR3 has 15 amino acids. The data were produced by immunoSEQ multiplex PCR, yet TCRdb's version contains in-frame clones alone and is incomplete. The table shows a few hundred thousand clones, with 85% occurring only once. This clonotype originated in a woman aged 18-29 years with acute or convalescent COVID-19. Sequences were obtained from peripheral blood. The chain carries TRBV5-5 and TRBJ1-1; 7 bases match TRBD1. CDR3 loop: CASSLTYRGGTEAFF. The DNA of the CDR3 is TGTGCCAGCAGCTTAACTTACAGGGGAGGCACTGAAGCTTTCTTT.